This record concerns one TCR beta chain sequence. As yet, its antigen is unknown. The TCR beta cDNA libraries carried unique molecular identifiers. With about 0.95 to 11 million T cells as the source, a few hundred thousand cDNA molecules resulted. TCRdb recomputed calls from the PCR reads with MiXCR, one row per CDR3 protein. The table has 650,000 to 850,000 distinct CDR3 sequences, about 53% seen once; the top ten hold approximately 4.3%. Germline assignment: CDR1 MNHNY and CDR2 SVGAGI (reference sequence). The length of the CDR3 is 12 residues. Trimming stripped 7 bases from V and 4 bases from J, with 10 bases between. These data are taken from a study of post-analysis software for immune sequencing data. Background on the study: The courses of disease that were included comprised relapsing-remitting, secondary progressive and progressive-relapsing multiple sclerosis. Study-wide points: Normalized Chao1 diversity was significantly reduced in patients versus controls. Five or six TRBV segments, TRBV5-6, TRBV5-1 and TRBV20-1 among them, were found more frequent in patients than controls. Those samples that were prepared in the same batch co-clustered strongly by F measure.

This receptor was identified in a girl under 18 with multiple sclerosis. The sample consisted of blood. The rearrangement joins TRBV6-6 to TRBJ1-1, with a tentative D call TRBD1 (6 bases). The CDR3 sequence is CASTKGGTEAFF. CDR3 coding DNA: TGTGCCAGCACAAAGGGGGGCACTGAAGCTTTCTTT.